Listed below are T cell receptor beta chains from one sample, sequenced in a study of shared clonotypes between healthy human individuals. Profiling relied on immunoSEQ multiplex PCR, and the TCRdb table lists in-frame clones only, not all of them. This table holds about 680,000 clones, about 90% found once. The sample taken for sequencing was naive CD8+ T cells sorted from blood. The receptors stem from a man younger than 45 in good health. Both conserved end residues are trimmed from each CDR3.

cdr3_length j_call v_call cdr3_aa
13 TRBJ2-7 TRBV5-6 ASSVVAAYTDEQY
11 TRBJ2-2 TRBV7-8 ASSSGISGELF
11 TRBJ1-1 TRBV4-1 ASSQDWGGEAF
13 TRBJ1-5 TRBV5-5 ASSLAGTSNQPQH
11 TRBJ2-2 TRBV29-1 SVVAGDTGELF
12 TRBJ2-7 TRBV28 ASSPVTDSYEQY
12 TRBJ2-1 TRBV7-2 ASSLGRQANEQF
14 TRBJ2-3 TRBV7-9 ASSHRLAASTDTQY
13 TRBJ2-7 TRBV11-2 ASSTGTGGSNEQY
13 TRBJ2-1 TRBV5-8 ASSTGQGVWYEQF
14 TRBJ2-4 TRBV21-1 ASSPTAFLAKNIQY
13 TRBJ2-2 TRBV5-5 ASSLAYGSSGELF
19 TRBJ2-1 TRBV19 ASSIVGLKWSGGEDYNEQF
14 TRBJ2-3 TRBV7-2 ASSLSQREGPDTQY
13 TRBJ2-7 TRBV5-1 ASSLGGGLSYEQY
12 TRBJ2-4 TRBV9 ASSPSSLAGRQY
12 TRBJ2-7 TRBV27 ASSPGSWGYEQY
12 TRBJ2-3 TRBV10-3 AISVGSSTDTQY
11 TRBJ2-5 TRBV11-3 ASSPDSLETQY
13 TRBJ1-1 TRBV7-9 ASSPPTTENTEAF
16 TRBJ2-1 TRBV28 ASSSLGLAGVSYNEQF
12 TRBJ1-2 TRBV29-1 SVGTERANYGYT
15 TRBJ2-3 TRBV28 ASSLALDRGYTDTQY
11 TRBJ2-7 TRBV28 ASSHRGSYEQY
11 TRBJ2-1 TRBV19 ASSRGRLNEQF
17 TRBJ2-2 TRBV4-3 ASSQALAGRSYDAGELF
13 TRBJ1-1 TRBV6-4 ASSARGGTNTEAF
14 TRBJ2-7 TRBV15 ATSSPRDGSSYEQY
11 TRBJ1-5 TRBV27 ASSSSVGQPQH
14 TRBJ2-6 TRBV18 ASSPYPASGANVLT
10 TRBJ2-1 TRBV6-1 ASSDPGYEQF
12 TRBJ1-2 TRBV30 AWRDRGLGYGYT
14 TRBJ1-4 TRBV7-9 ASSHHRDRGHEKLF
15 TRBJ2-1 TRBV25-1 ASSEYASGSRRNEQF
12 TRBJ2-1 TRBV7-9 ASSPPREPNEQF
12 TRBJ1-2 TRBV4-3 ASGKGGSSYGYT
11 TRBJ1-2 TRBV7-6 ASSPAGEDGYT
12 TRBJ2-7 TRBV5-1 ASSFGTDSYEQY
14 TRBJ2-5 TRBV4-1 ASSSLGLAGLETQY
13 TRBJ2-7 TRBV11-2 ASSPEIAEPYEQY
13 TRBJ1-2 TRBV15 ATSRDLLGAHGYT
12 TRBJ1-5 TRBV5-6 ASSLGGVDQPQH
10 TRBJ1-1 TRBV6-1 ASSEYNTEAF
12 TRBJ1-5 TRBV11-2 ASSLGGGNQPQH
12 TRBJ1-2 TRBV5-4 ASRREDPHYGYT
13 TRBJ2-3 TRBV5-1 ASSLGTSGSDTQY
11 TRBJ2-7 TRBV6-5 ASSYVPRDEQY
11 TRBJ2-7 TRBV6-1 ATSGDIPFEQY
13 TRBJ2-3 TRBV7-2 ASSLGTSGTDTQY
13 TRBJ2-7 TRBV10-2 ASSENQVGGYEQY
10 TRBJ1-1 TRBV4-1 ASSRSGAEAF
16 TRBJ2-1 TRBV6-1 ASSESIFRASGIIKQF
14 TRBJ2-1 TRBV27 ASSHASGSSYNEQF
15 TRBJ2-1 TRBV18 ASVQGVAGVLNNEQF
13 TRBJ2-1 TRBV7-9 ASSSRTGKGNEQF
12 TRBJ2-3 TRBV6-5 ASSPEAFPDTQY
13 TRBJ2-1 TRBV6-5 ASSYATSSYNEQF